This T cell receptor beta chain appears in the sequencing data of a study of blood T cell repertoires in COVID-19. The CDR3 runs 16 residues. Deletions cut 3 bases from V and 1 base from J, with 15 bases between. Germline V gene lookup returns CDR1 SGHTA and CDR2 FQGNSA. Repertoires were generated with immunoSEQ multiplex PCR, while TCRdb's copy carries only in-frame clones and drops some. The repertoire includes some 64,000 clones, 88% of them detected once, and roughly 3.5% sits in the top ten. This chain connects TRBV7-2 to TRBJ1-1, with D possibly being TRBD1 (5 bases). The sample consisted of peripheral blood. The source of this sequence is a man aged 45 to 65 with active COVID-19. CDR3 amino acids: CASSLGGWDWNTEAFF. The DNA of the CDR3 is TGTGCCAGCAGCTTGGGGGGTTGGGACTGGAACACTGAAGCTTTCTTT. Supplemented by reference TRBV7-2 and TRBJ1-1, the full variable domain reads GAGVSQSPSNKVTEKGKDVELRCDPISGHTALYWYRQSLGQGLEFLIYFQGNSAPDKSGLPSDRFSAERTGGSVSTLTIQRTQQEDSAVYLCASSLGGWDWNTEAFFGQGTRLTVV.